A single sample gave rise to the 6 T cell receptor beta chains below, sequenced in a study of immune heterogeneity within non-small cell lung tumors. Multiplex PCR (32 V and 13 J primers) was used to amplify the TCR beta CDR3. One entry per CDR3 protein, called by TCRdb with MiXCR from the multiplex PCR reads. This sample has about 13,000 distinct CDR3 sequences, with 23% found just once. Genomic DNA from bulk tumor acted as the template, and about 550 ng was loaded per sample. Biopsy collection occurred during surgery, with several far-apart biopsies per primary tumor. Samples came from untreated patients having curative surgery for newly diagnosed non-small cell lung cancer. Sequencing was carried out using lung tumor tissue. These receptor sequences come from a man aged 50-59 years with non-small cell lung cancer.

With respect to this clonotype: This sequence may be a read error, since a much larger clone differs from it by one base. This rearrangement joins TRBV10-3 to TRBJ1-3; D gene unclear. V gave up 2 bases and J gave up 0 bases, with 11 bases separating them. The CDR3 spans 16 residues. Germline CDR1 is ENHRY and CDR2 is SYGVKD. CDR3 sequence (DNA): TGTGCCATCAGTGAGCCCAGACTCATCTCTGGAAACACCATATATTTT. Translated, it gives CAISEPRLISGNTIYF.

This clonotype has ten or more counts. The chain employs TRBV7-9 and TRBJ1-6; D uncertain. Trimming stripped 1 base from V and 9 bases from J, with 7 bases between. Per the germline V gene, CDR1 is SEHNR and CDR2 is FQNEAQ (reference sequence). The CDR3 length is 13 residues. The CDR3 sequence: CASSLDLGSPLHF. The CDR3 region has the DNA TGTGCCAGCAGCTTAGACCTTGGTTCACCCCTCCACTTT.

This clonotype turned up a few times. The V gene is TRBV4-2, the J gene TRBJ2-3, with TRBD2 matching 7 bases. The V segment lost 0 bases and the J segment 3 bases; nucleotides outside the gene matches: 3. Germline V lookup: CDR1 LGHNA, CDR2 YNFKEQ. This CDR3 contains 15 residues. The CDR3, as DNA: TGTGCCAGCAGCCAAGAGACTAGCTTGACAGATACGCAGTATTTT. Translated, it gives CASSQETSLTDTQYF.

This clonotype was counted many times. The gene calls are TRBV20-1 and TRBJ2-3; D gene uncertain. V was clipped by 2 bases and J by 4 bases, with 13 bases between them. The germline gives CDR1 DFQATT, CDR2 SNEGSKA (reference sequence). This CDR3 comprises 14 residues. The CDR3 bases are TGCAGTGCTAGACAACCGGCAGGCGCAGATACGCAGTATTTT. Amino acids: CSARQPAGADTQYF.

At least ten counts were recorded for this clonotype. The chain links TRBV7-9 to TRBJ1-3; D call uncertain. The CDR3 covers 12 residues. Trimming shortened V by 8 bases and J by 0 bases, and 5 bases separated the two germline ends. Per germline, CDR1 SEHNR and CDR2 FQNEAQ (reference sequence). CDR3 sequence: CASGSSGNTIYF. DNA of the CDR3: TGTGCCAGCGGCAGCTCTGGAAACACCATATATTTT.

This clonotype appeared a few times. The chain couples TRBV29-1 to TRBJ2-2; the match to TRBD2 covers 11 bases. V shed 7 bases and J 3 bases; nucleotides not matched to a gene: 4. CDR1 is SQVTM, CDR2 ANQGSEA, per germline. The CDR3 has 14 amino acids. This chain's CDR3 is CSAQTSGDTGELFF. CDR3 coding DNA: TGCAGCGCCCAGACTAGCGGGGACACCGGGGAGCTGTTTTTT.